This T cell receptor beta chain comes out of a study of chemoradiotherapy in HPV16-positive cancers. This CDR3 region has 15 residues. The V segment lost 3 bases and the J segment 4 bases; nucleotides outside the gene matches: 6. CDR1 SGHTA and CDR2 FQGNSA come from the germline V gene. The method was immunoSEQ multiplex PCR; TCRdb's version includes in-frame clones alone and lacks a portion of them. The profile shows around 40,000 clones, more than 75% of them singletons. Study results and caveats: For HPV16-positive patients, expanding HPV-responsive T cells associated with longer recurrence-free survival.

As regards this clone: Its antigen is not identified.

This sequence was found in a human donor with HPV-associated anogenital cancer. The chain recombines TRBV7-2 with TRBJ2-5; 9 positions agree with TRBD1. Here the sequenced sample was blood, taken from a patient who underwent chemoradiotherapy. As DNA, the CDR3 is TGTGCCAGCAGCTTTGAGGGACAGGGTCGAGAGACCCAGTACTTC. Protein sequence: CASSFEGQGRETQYF. The full variable domain, completed using reference TRBV7-2 and TRBJ2-5, is GAGVSQSPSNKVTEKGKDVELRCDPISGHTALYWYRQSLGQGLEFLIYFQGNSAPDKSGLPSDRFSAERTGGSVSTLTIQRTQQEDSAVYLCASSFEGQGRETQYFGPGTRLLVL.